What follows is one T cell receptor beta chain and its context. The donor population consisted of healthy HIV-negative adults with no recent acute infections or vaccinations. Those who donated, Caucasian adults without exception, all lived in Nashville, Tennessee. Using immunoSEQ multiplex PCR, the repertoire was profiled, and TCRdb retains in-frame clones only, with some absent. The sample has about half a million clones, 81% seen once. This sample is part of a study of shared clonotypes between healthy human individuals. About the research overall: The donor pool was made up of two women and a few men aged 18 to 49.

The V gene lost 5 bases and the J gene lost 4 bases, with 8 bases spanning the gap. Per germline, CDR1 SGHAT and CDR2 FQNNGV. The CDR3 covers 12 residues. The chain couples TRBV11-2 to TRBJ2-5; no reliable D call. This receptor was taken from a woman between 40 and 55 years old in good health. Some clones in this sample may be carry-over from other donors' samples. Input material: PBMCs. The CDR3 DNA reads TGTGCCAGCAGCCGGAGCCGAGAGACCCAGTACTTC. It translates to CASSRSRETQYF.